This T cell receptor beta chain was observed in a study of blood T cell repertoires in COVID-19. Overall study: Acute-phase and convalescent COVID-19 samples originated in the United States, Italy and Spain. T cells, B-cell-depleted T cells, or PBMCs supplied cDNA or gDNA.

Authors' methods: It was from reference gene primer amplification that nucleated cell counts were estimated. Repertoires were generated with immunoSEQ multiplex PCR, while TCRdb's copy carries only in-frame clones and drops some. The V and J calls and clone size were taken over from that table, and D and trimming were inferred from the DNA. This sample has 20,000 to 25,000 clones, with 80% found just once. Sequencing was carried out using peripheral blood. This clonotype was obtained from a man in his 60s with active COVID-19.

The CDR3 loop reads CASSTGLSSYEQYF. The CDR3 DNA is TGTGCCAGTAGTACGGGTCTGAGTAGCTACGAGCAGTACTTC. The rearrangement joins TRBV19 to TRBJ2-7; D is unresolved. The CDR3 totals 14 residues. CDR1 is LNHDA, CDR2 SQIVND, per germline (reference sequence). Trimming stripped 4 bases from V and 3 bases from J, with 13 bases between.